The 20 T cell receptor beta chains below were found in one sample sequenced in a study of molecular identifiers for immune sequencing clone quantification. TCRdb redid the calling of the PCR reads with MiXCR, one entry per CDR3 protein. The repertoire has roughly 71,000 distinct CDR3 sequences, about 18% of them found once; the top ten carry roughly 1.5%. Sequenced material: naive CD8+ T cells from blood, with Jurkat cell RNA spiked in. Subset of the sample: FACS-sorted CD8+CD4-CCR7+CD45RA+ naive T cells. All receptors come from a human donor in good health. Some libraries in this study had Jurkat cell RNA spiked in.

The V gene is TRBV6-6, the J gene TRBJ2-5; weak D call: TRBD2 (5 bases). V lost 7 bases and J 5 bases, leaving 8 bases between the germline ends. This CDR3 contains 11 residues. The germline CDR1 and CDR2 sequences are MNHNY and SVGAGI (reference sequence). The CDR3 loop reads CASTRGETQYF. For the CDR3, the DNA is TGTGCCAGCACCCGCGGGGAGACCCAGTACTTC.

This clonotype occurred many times. The gene calls are TRBV12-3 or TRBV12-4 and TRBJ2-3, with D hard to call. Trimming left V 3 bases short and J 3 bases short, with 10 bases between. This CDR3 is built from 14 residues. CDR3 bases: TGTGCCAGCAGTTTTCTGGGGTCGACAGATACGCAGTATTTT. Translation gives CASSFLGSTDTQYF.

The chain recombines TRBV4-1 with TRBJ2-1; 8 bases fit TRBD2. V dropped 1 base and J dropped 4; count of bases not matched to a gene: 3. Germline CDR1 is MGHRA and CDR2 is YSYEKL. The CDR3 sequence is 15 residues long. For the CDR3, the DNA is TGCGCCAGCAGCCAAGTACTAGCGGTATACAATGAGCAGTTCTTC. Translating it yields CASSQVLAVYNEQFF.

As to this clonotype: Just one base apart from a much larger clone, this may be a read error. The V call is TRBV15, the J call TRBJ1-5, with 9 bases aligning to TRBD1. The CDR3 has 15 residues. Germline V gene lookup returns CDR1 LNHNV and CDR2 YYDKDF (reference sequence). The CDR3: CATSMGTGGGQPRHF. CDR3 nucleotides: TGTGCCACCAGTATGGGAACAGGGGGCGGTCAGCCCCGGCATTTT.

This clonotype was counted ten times or more. The gene calls are TRBV7-8 and TRBJ2-5, with D perhaps TRBD2 (5 bases). Germline values: CDR1 SGHVS, CDR2 FQNEAQ. The germline V and J ends were trimmed by 4 bases and 5 bases, with 17 bases remaining between them. The CDR3 totals 15 residues. CDR3 amino acids: CASSSEGPLGETQYF. The CDR3 DNA reads as TGTGCCAGCAGCTCCGAGGGCCCCCTGGGGGAGACCCAGTACTTC.

This clonotype was observed many times. The gene calls are TRBV7-2 and TRBJ2-1; 14 bases agree with TRBD2. The CDR3 sequence is 19 residues long. Germline V gene sequence: CDR1 SGHTA, CDR2 FQGNSA. V lost 5 bases, J lost 0 bases, and 9 bases stayed unmatched. CDR3 sequence reads: CASSLGLAGAVSSYNEQFF. The CDR3 nucleotides read TGTGCCAGCAGCCTGGGACTAGCGGGAGCGGTTAGCTCCTACAATGAGCAGTTCTTC.

This clonotype was counted many times. V gene TRBV7-2 combines with J gene TRBJ2-3; the match to TRBD2 covers 13 bases. CDR3 length: 18 amino acids. The trim removed 5 bases at V and 0 bases at J, leaving 8 bases unmatched. Germline V gives CDR1 SGHTA, CDR2 FQGNSA. CDR3: CASSQGLAGYPSTDTQYF. The DNA for the CDR3 is TGTGCCAGCAGCCAGGGACTAGCGGGATATCCTAGCACAGATACGCAGTATTTT.

This clonotype was seen repeatedly, ten times or more. The J gene is TRBJ2-3, the V gene TRBV4-1; 7 nucleotides align to TRBD2. J gave up 3 bases and V 4 bases, and 4 bases lay outside the gene matches. This CDR3 contains 14 residues. Germline CDR1 is MGHRA and CDR2 is YSYEKL. The CDR3 loop reads CASSRGGGTDTQYF. As DNA, the CDR3 is TGCGCCAGCAGCCGGGGGGGGGGGACAGATACGCAGTATTTT.

This clonotype was recorded many times. The chain recombines TRBV21-1 with TRBJ2-7; TRBD1, the D gene given by the table, was not confirmed from the DNA. TRBV21-1 is given as a pseudogene. The CDR3 sequence is 12 residues long. The CDR3 here is CASGSKPGEQYF. As DNA, the CDR3 is TGTGCCAGCGGGTCCAAACCCGGAGAGCAGTACTTC.

In this sample, this clonotype turned up many times. The chain carries TRBV19 and TRBJ2-7; 10 bases agree with TRBD2. The CDR3 totals 15 residues. V shed 8 bases and J 4 bases; nucleotides not matched to a gene: 11. Germline loops: CDR1 LNHDA, CDR2 SQIVND (reference sequence). The DNA for the CDR3 is TGTGCCAGTCGACCCGGAGCGGGAGGGTTGTACGAGCAGTACTTC. It encodes CASRPGAGGLYEQYF. The full variable domain, its missing parts supplied by reference TRBV19 and TRBJ2-7, is DGGITQSPKYLFRKEGQNVTLSCEQNLNHDAMYWYRQDPGQGLRLIYYSQIVNDFQKGDIAEGYSVSREKKESFPLTVTSAQKNPTAFYLCASRPGAGGLYEQYFGPGTRLTVT.

There are a few counts of this clonotype. The chain recombines TRBV5-6 with TRBJ2-2; TRBD2 is a possible D gene (6 bases). This CDR3 region has 13 residues. V shed 4 bases and J shed 7 bases, with 11 bases lying between them. CDR1 and CDR2 from the germline V gene are SGHDT and YYEEEE. The CDR3 spells CASSEAGFGELFF. CDR3 sequence (DNA): TGTGCCAGCAGCGAAGCGGGTTTCGGGGAGCTGTTTTTT.

Details on this clonotype: Possible read error: a much larger clone is one base away. The chain combines TRBV9 with TRBJ2-2, with D uncertain. The CDR3 is 14 amino acids. Germline V lookup: CDR1 SGDLS, CDR2 YYNGEE. CDR3 residues: CANSVAGLQGELFF. CDR3 in DNA: TGTGCCAACAGCGTAGCTGGGCTACAAGGGGAGCTGTTTTTT.

On this clonotype: A much larger clone differs from this one at a single base, so this may be a read error. This chain connects TRBV29-1 to TRBJ2-5, with 7 nucleotides matching TRBD1. Germline CDR1 SQVTM, CDR2 ANQGSEA. Trimming cost V 0 bases and J 13 bases; bases outside gene matches: 5. This CDR3 region has 11 residues. CDR3 DNA: TGCAGCGTTGAAGATCGGGACAGACGGTACTTC. Translation gives CSVEDRDRRYF.

The gene calls are TRBV15 and TRBJ2-1; a possible D gene is TRBD1 (6 bases). CDR3 length: 14 residues. V was pared by 7 bases and J by 5 bases, with 15 bases between. Germline-derived CDR1 and CDR2 are LNHNV and YYDKDF (reference sequence). The CDR3 here is CATTRGGAHNEQFF. The CDR3 DNA reads TGTGCCACCACTCGAGGGGGAGCACACAATGAGCAGTTCTTC.

This clonotype was found many times. V usage is TRBV4-1 and J usage is TRBJ1-1; no clear D. CDR3 length: 14 amino acids. V was clipped by 0 bases and J by 6 bases, with 11 bases between them. Germline CDR1 reads MGHRA; CDR2 reads YSYEKL. CDR3 DNA: TGCGCCAGCAGCCAAGACAAGCGTGGGCCTGAAGCTTTCTTT. Translating it yields CASSQDKRGPEAFF.

This clonotype appeared many times. J is TRBJ2-5 and V is TRBV2; TRBD2 aligns across 10 bases. The V and J ends lost 6 bases and 4 bases, in that order; junction bases with no gene match: 20. Germline CDR1 reads SNHLY; CDR2 reads FYNNEI. This CDR3 has 19 amino acids. The CDR3 reads CASSAPGLAQPQPLETQYF. The CDR3 DNA follows: TGTGCCAGCAGCGCCCCGGGACTAGCGCAGCCCCAGCCGCTAGAGACCCAGTACTTC.

Concerning this clonotype itself: This sequence may be a read error, since a much larger clone differs from it by one base. This chain joins TRBV5-6 and TRBJ2-3; D gene unclear. Germline V lookup: CDR1 SGHDT, CDR2 YYEEEE. Trimming left V 1 base short and J 10 bases short, with 10 bases between. The CDR3 contains 12 residues. Written as DNA, the CDR3 is TGTGCCAGCAGCTTGATGACCGATGCGCAGTATTTT. The encoded protein is CASSLMTDAQYF.

This clonotype came up many times. The chain links TRBV11-3 to TRBJ2-7; D is possibly TRBD2 (5 bases). Germline V gives CDR1 SGHNT, CDR2 YENEEA. V was trimmed by 1 base and J by 2 bases, leaving 6 bases between them. This CDR3 comprises 13 residues. CDR3 residues: CASSLGETYEQYF. The CDR3 DNA reads TGTGCCAGCAGCTTAGGGGAGACCTACGAGCAGTACTTC.

Concerning this clonotype itself: A much larger clone is a single base away; this may be a read error. The rearrangement links TRBV5-3 to TRBJ2-7, with 10 bases fitting TRBD2. TRBV5-3 is known as an ORF, though its function is uncertain. CDR3 length equals 16 residues. The CDR3 is CASSLTLAGVSYEQYF. The DNA of the CDR3 is TGTGCCAGCAGCTTGACCCTAGCGGGAGTATCATACGAGCAGTACTTC.

Many counts were recorded for this clonotype. The gene calls are TRBV24-1 and TRBJ2-1, with a tentative D call TRBD2 (6 bases). V dropped 0 bases and J dropped 5 bases, with 13 bases sitting between them. Germline lookup yields CDR1 KGHDR and CDR2 SFDVKD. The CDR3 is 16 residues long. CDR3 DNA: TGTGCCACCAGTGATTTGCCCTACGGAGGGCACAATGAGCAGTTCTTC. This codes for CATSDLPYGGHNEQFF.